The present entry profiles one TCR beta chain with its context. Its antigen is currently unknown. Sequencing used immunoSEQ multiplex PCR; TCRdb keeps in-frame clones, though not all of them. The table shows tens of thousands of clones, with 70% to 90% occurring only once. Collection of blood occurred at baseline, at cycle 4 day 1, and at cycle 7 day 1. This entry comes from a study of OX40 agonist ivuxolimab in advanced cancers. Study-level information: Hepatocellular carcinoma, melanoma, renal cell or head and neck cancer affected the dose-escalation patients.

Study conclusions and caveats: People who partly responded at 0.1-3.0 mg/kg had some of the least clonal expansion seen.

The CDR3 spans 14 residues. CDR1 and CDR2 from the germline V gene are SGHNT and YENEEA. V shed 5 bases and J shed 6 bases, with 14 bases lying between them. This sample comprised CD4+ or CD8+ T cells sorted from blood, obtained in a trial of the OX40 agonist ivuxolimab. The chain links TRBV11-3 to TRBJ2-1, with D maybe TRBD1 (5 bases). The clonotype was recovered from an adult with an advanced solid tumor such as melanoma, head and neck, liver or kidney cancer. CDR3 sequence: CASSTRQSTNEQFF. The CDR3 DNA sequence: TGTGCCAGCAGCACGAGACAGAGTACCAATGAGCAGTTCTTC.